The 25 T cell receptor beta chains presented below share a single source sample, sequenced in a study of shared clonotypes between healthy human individuals. Sequenced by immunoSEQ multiplex PCR; TCRdb stores in-frame clones only, minus some. The sample shows 2 million to 2.5 million clones, around 95% of them seen only once. The sample comprised naive CD4+ T cells sorted from blood. Subset: CD45RA+ positively selected. The origin of the receptors is a man in his late teens or twenties in good health.

V usage is TRBV29-1 and J usage is TRBJ2-7; no clear D. Germline loops: CDR1 SQVTM, CDR2 ANQGSEA. The CDR3 spans 13 residues. V lost 3 bases to trimming and J lost 7 bases, with 16 bases between them. The CDR3 nucleotides are TGCAGCGTTGATAGACGACTCTCGAGGGAGCAGTACTTC. This codes for CSVDRRLSREQYF.

V gene TRBV5-1 combines with J gene TRBJ2-7; D might be TRBD1 (6 bases). Germline V gene data show CDR1 as SGHRS and CDR2 as YFSETQ. The CDR3 consists of 15 residues. Trimming took 0 bases from V and 3 from J, leaving 13 bases between them. This CDR3 is CASSLGTGSLYEQYF. CDR3 DNA: TGCGCCAGCAGCTTGGGAACAGGGAGCCTCTACGAGCAGTACTTC.

The chain combines TRBV5-1 with TRBJ2-5; D is uncertain. Germline V gene data show CDR1 as SGHRS and CDR2 as YFSETQ. V gave up 0 bases and J gave up 1 base, with 10 bases separating them. CDR3 length: 15 amino acids. As DNA, the CDR3 is TGCGCCAGCAGCTTGGAGGCAGCCACCCAAGAGACCCAGTACTTC. It encodes CASSLEAATQETQYF.

This clone was counted a single time. This chain connects TRBV12-5 to TRBJ1-5; D is undetermined. Germline V gene sequence: CDR1 LGHNT, CDR2 FRNRAP. The CDR3 has 12 amino acids. Trimming shortened V by 5 bases and J by 7 bases, and 9 bases separated the two germline ends. The CDR3 bases are TGTGCTAGTGGTCCCCCACGGCAGCCCCAGCATTTT. It specifies CASGPPRQPQHF. The full variable domain, its missing parts supplied by reference TRBV12-5 and TRBJ1-5, is DARVTQTPRHKVTEMGQEVTMRCQPILGHNTVFWYRQTMMQGLELLAYFRNRAPLDDSGMPKDRFSAEMPDATLATLKIQPSEPRDSAVYFCASGPPRQPQHFGDGTRLSIL.

The chain carries TRBV2 and TRBJ1-3; no clear D gene. The germline V gene has CDR1 SNHLY and CDR2 FYNNEI. Trimming stripped 5 bases from V and 0 bases from J, with 14 bases between. This CDR3 spans 16 amino acids. CDR3 DNA: TGTGCCAGCAGTCGGACTCCGGTCCCCTCTGGAAACACCATATATTTT. Protein sequence: CASSRTPVPSGNTIYF.

Worth noting for this clone: In the same sample, other DNA sequences code for this CDR3. The CDR3 here is CASSFPGGRGDTQYF. The CDR3 region has the DNA TGTGCCAGCAGTTTCCCGGGGGGCCGTGGGGATACGCAGTATTTT. The V gene is TRBV28, the J gene TRBJ2-3, with D tentatively TRBD2 (7 bases). Germline lookup yields CDR1 MDHEN and CDR2 SYDVKM. This CDR3 comprises 15 residues. Trimming removed 3 bases from V and 6 bases from J, with 16 bases in between.

The V call is TRBV6-1, the J call TRBJ2-7, with 9 positions matching TRBD1. The CDR3 totals 15 residues. Per germline, CDR1 MNHNS and CDR2 SASEGT. J lost 0 bases, V lost 7 bases, and 7 bases had no gene match. CDR3: CASNPRDRASYEQYF. Written as DNA, the CDR3 is TGTGCCAGCAACCCTAGGGACAGGGCCTCCTACGAGCAGTACTTC.

The rearrangement joins TRBV7-2 to TRBJ1-2, with D perhaps matching TRBD1 (5 bases). V lost 5 bases and J 3 bases, leaving 10 bases between the germline ends. CDR1 is SGHTA, CDR2 FQGNSA, per germline. This CDR3 spans 13 amino acids. This CDR3 is CASSPGPHYGYTF. The CDR3 bases are TGTGCCAGCAGCCCGGGGCCCCACTATGGCTACACCTTC.

This rearrangement joins TRBV6-6 to TRBJ1-6; 7 bases line up with TRBD1. The CDR3 has 14 amino acids. CDR1 and CDR2 from the germline V gene are MNHNY and SVGAGI (reference sequence). Trimming took 5 bases from V and 9 from J; bases not matched to a gene: 7. DNA for the CDR3: TGTGCCAGCAGTCTAGACAGGGTTACTTCACCCCTCCACTTT. This codes for CASSLDRVTSPLHF.

In its sample, this clone was seen once. The chain carries TRBV6-1 and TRBJ2-7; perhaps TRBD1 as D (7 bases). Trimming removed 5 bases from V and 2 bases from J, with 13 bases in between. The length of the CDR3 is 14 residues. CDR1 and CDR2 from the germline V gene are MNHNS and SASEGT. The CDR3 DNA sequence: TGTGCCAGCAGTACAACAGGGGAGGCCTACGAGCAGTACTTC. Translated: CASSTTGEAYEQYF.

Worth noting for this clone: This may come from a read error, since a much larger clone is one base off. The same CDR3 arises from other DNA sequences in this sample as well. J is TRBJ2-7 and V is TRBV11-2, with TRBD1 matching 9 bases. V shed 3 bases and J 0 bases; nucleotides not matched to a gene: 0. Germline-derived CDR1 and CDR2 are SGHAT and FQNNGV. This CDR3 spans 14 amino acids. CDR3 DNA sequence: TGTGCCAGCAGCTTGACAGGGGGCTCCTACGAGCAGTACTTC. This translates into CASSLTGGSYEQYF. The whole variable domain, filled in from reference TRBV11-2 and TRBJ2-7, reads EAGVAQSPRYKIIEKRQSVAFWCNPISGHATLYWYQQILGQGPKLLIQFQNNGVVDDSQLPKDRFSAERLKGVDSTLKIQPAKLEDSAVYLCASSLTGGSYEQYFGPGTRLTVT.

A remark on this clone: The sample holds other DNA sequences that translate to the same CDR3. The chain recombines TRBV5-4 with TRBJ2-7; TRBD1 matches at 7 bases. Trimming took 3 bases from V and 2 from J; bases not matched to a gene: 2. Germline CDR1 SGHNT, CDR2 YYREEE (reference sequence). The CDR3 is 13 amino acids. CDR3 sequence (DNA): TGTGCCAGCAGCTCAACAGGGGCCTACGAGCAGTACTTC. Residues: CASSSTGAYEQYF.

The chain recombines TRBV14 with TRBJ2-7; TRBD2 might be the D (7 bases). CDR1 and CDR2 from the germline V gene are SGHDN and FVKESK. The V and J ends lost 0 bases and 9 bases respectively, with 12 bases between them. The CDR3 is 13 amino acids. CDR3 sequence (DNA): TGTGCCAGCAGCCAAGATGTCGGGGGGCGGCAGTACTTC. Amino acid sequence: CASSQDVGGRQYF.

This rearrangement joins TRBV30 to TRBJ2-3; D remains ambiguous. The CDR3 loop spans 12 amino acids. Trimming pared 2 bases from V and 5 bases from J, leaving 8 bases between. Germline V lookup: CDR1 GTSNPN, CDR2 SVGIG (reference sequence). The CDR3 is CAWSWQEDTQYF. CDR3 bases: TGTGCCTGGAGTTGGCAGGAAGATACGCAGTATTTT.

The rearrangement uses TRBV6-4 and TRBJ1-1, with D perhaps TRBD1 (6 bases). Germline lookup yields CDR1 MRHNA and CDR2 SNTAGT. V was shortened by 5 bases and J by 6 bases, with 22 bases between the two germline ends. CDR3 length: 16 amino acids. The CDR3 DNA reads TGTGCCAGCAGTAGAACCGGGGGCCGACCGAAGGCTGAAGCTTTCTTT. Translating gives CASSRTGGRPKAEAFF.

The chain joins TRBV6-6 to TRBJ1-1, with D perhaps TRBD1 (5 bases). CDR3 size: 13 residues. CDR1 and CDR2 (germline): MNHNY, SVGAGI (reference sequence). Trimming pared 5 bases from V and 1 base from J, leaving 8 bases between. CDR3 in amino acids: CASSDQGNTEAFF. CDR3 in DNA: TGTGCCAGCAGTGATCAGGGGAACACTGAAGCTTTCTTT.

The V call is TRBV9, the J call TRBJ1-3; the D gene is possibly TRBD1 (6 bases). CDR3 length equals 17 residues. With 4 bases removed from V and 0 bases from J, the gap between germline ends came to 17 bases. CDR1 SGDLS and CDR2 YYNGEE come from the germline V gene. The CDR3 loop is CASSPVGGASSGNTIYF. In DNA form, the CDR3 reads TGTGCCAGCAGCCCCGTGGGGGGGGCCAGCTCTGGAAACACCATATATTTT.

V gene TRBV19 combines with J gene TRBJ1-6; possible D gene TRBD1, 5 bases. V was pared by 5 bases and J by 6 bases, with 14 bases between. The CDR3 is made up of 15 amino acids. Germline CDR1 is LNHDA and CDR2 is SQIVND (reference sequence). The chain's CDR3 is CASSPSGRGNSPLHF. The CDR3 bases are TGTGCCAGTAGTCCTTCGGGACGGGGTAATTCACCCCTCCACTTT. The full variable domain, in which reference TRBV19 and TRBJ1-6 provide the parts outside the CDR3, is DGGITQSPKYLFRKEGQNVTLSCEQNLNHDAMYWYRQDPGQGLRLIYYSQIVNDFQKGDIAEGYSVSREKKESFPLTVTSAQKNPTAFYLCASSPSGRGNSPLHFGNGTRLTVT.

The chain employs TRBV9 and TRBJ2-7; tentative D call: TRBD1 (5 bases). The CDR3 is 14 residues long. Trimming pared 4 bases from V and 4 bases from J, leaving 15 bases between. The germline gives CDR1 SGDLS, CDR2 YYNGEE. The CDR3 DNA sequence: TGTGCCAGCAGCCCAGGGCCTCGAGAGTACGAGCAGTACTTC. Translated: CASSPGPREYEQYF.

Written as DNA, the CDR3 is TGTGCCAGCAGTTACTCCCGGGACAGGGGAGAGCAGTACTTC. It specifies CASSYSRDRGEQYF. The V and J genes are TRBV6-6 and TRBJ2-7; 10 nucleotides match TRBD1. The CDR3 totals 14 residues. Germline V gene sequence: CDR1 MNHNY, CDR2 SVGAGI (reference sequence). V trimming: 0 bases; J trimming: 7 bases; junction bases outside the gene matches: 3.

This clone has only a few counts. The chain links TRBV4-1 to TRBJ1-1, with D possibly TRBD1 on 5 matching bases. This CDR3 spans 16 amino acids. The V end was cut by 1 base, the J end by 1 base, with 13 bases between. The V gene's germline CDR1 is MGHRA and CDR2 YSYEKL. CDR3 DNA sequence: TGCGCCAGCAGCCAAGTAGGGAGGGGCAAGAACACTGAAGCTTTCTTT. It is translated as CASSQVGRGKNTEAFF.

V gene TRBV4-1 combines with J gene TRBJ2-7; D may correspond to TRBD1 or TRBD2 (5 bases each). Per germline, CDR1 MGHRA and CDR2 YSYEKL. V was pared by 0 bases and J by 0 bases, with 27 bases between. There are 21 residues in the CDR3. The CDR3 is CASSQDLSLLGTRGSSYEQYF. CDR3 sequence (DNA): TGCGCCAGCAGCCAAGATCTCTCTCTCCTAGGGACCCGCGGAAGCTCCTACGAGCAGTACTTC.

This clone was recorded only once. An end of the junction does not agree with germline; a read error may underlie this. The CDR3 coding sequence is TGTGCCAGTCGTATCTCCGGGACAGCCGTCTACGAGCAGTACTTC. Amino acids: CASRISGTAVYEQYF. The chain is built from TRBV19 and TRBJ2-7, with TRBD1 matching over 7 bases. Per the germline V gene, CDR1 is LNHDA and CDR2 is SQIVND (reference sequence). The CDR3 spans 15 residues.

The rearrangement uses TRBV7-9 and TRBJ2-2; D possibly corresponds to TRBD2 (5 bases). Germline-derived CDR1 and CDR2 are SEHNR and FQNEAQ (reference sequence). The CDR3 totals 16 residues. V was trimmed by 5 bases and J by 5 bases, leaving 18 bases between them. The CDR3 region is CASSRRGAGGTGELFF. CDR3 DNA sequence: TGTGCCAGCAGCCGACGTGGAGCCGGAGGAACCGGGGAGCTGTTTTTT.

The chain has TRBV13 and TRBJ2-7, with 7 nucleotides matching TRBD2. From germline, CDR1 is PRHDT and CDR2 FYEKMQ (reference sequence). The trim removed 1 base at V and 2 bases at J, leaving 2 bases unmatched. The CDR3 covers 14 residues. Here the CDR3 DNA reads TGTGCCAGCAGCTTAGAAGGGACTACCTACGAGCAGTACTTC. This encodes CASSLEGTTYEQYF.